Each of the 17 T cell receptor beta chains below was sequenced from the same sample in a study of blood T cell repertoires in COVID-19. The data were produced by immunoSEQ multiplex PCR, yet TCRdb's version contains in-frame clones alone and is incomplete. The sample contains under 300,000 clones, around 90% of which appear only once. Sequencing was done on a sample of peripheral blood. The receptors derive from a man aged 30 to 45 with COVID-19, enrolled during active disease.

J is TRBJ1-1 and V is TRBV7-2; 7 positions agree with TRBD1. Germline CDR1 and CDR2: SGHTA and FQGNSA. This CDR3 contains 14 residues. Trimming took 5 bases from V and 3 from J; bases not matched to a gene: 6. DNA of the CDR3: TGTGCCAGCAGCCCGACAGGGTCGGACACTGAAGCTTTCTTT. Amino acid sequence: CASSPTGSDTEAFF.

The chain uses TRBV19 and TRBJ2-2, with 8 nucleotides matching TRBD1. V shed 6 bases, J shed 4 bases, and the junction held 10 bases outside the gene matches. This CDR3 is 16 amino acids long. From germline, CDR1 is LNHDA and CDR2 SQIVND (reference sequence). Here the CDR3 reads CASRDFGQGGTGELFF. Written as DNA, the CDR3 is TGTGCCAGTAGGGACTTTGGACAGGGTGGCACCGGGGAGCTGTTTTTT.

CDR3 DNA: TGCGCCAGCCCAGAAGGAGGGGGCGGACAGCCCCAGCATTTT. This gives the protein CASPEGGGGQPQHF. The rearrangement joins TRBV10-2 to TRBJ1-5; 7 nucleotides line up with TRBD1. The CDR3 is 14 amino acids. The J segment lost 7 bases and the V segment lost 8 bases, leaving 11 bases of the junction unmatched. Germline-derived CDR1 and CDR2 are WSHSY and SAAADI.

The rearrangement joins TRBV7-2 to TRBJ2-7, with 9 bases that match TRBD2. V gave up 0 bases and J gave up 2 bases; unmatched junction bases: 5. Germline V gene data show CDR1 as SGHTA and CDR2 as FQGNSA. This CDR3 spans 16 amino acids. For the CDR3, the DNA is TGTGCCAGCAGCTTAGCGGCTAGCGGGGCTCCCTACGAGCAGTACTTC. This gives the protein CASSLAASGAPYEQYF.

CDR3 sequence (DNA): TGTGCCAGCAGCTACCCCCAAGGACAGGGGGGGACCCAGTACTTC. It encodes CASSYPQGQGGTQYF. This rearrangement joins TRBV6-6 to TRBJ2-5; 10 bases agree with TRBD1. The CDR3 runs to 15 residues. Germline CDR1 is MNHNY and CDR2 is SVGAGI (reference sequence). V trimming: 6 bases; J trimming: 7 bases; junction bases outside the gene matches: 11.

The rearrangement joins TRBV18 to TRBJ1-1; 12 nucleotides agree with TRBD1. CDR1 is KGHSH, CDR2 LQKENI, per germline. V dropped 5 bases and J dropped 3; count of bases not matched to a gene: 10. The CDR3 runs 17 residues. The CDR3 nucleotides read TGTGCCAGCTCATATGGGACAGGGGGCGGCTTGGACACTGAAGCTTTCTTT. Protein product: CASSYGTGGGLDTEAFF. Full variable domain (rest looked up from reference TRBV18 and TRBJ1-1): NAGVMQNPRHLVRRRGQEARLRCSPMKGHSHVYWYRQLPEEGLKFMVYLQKENIIDESGMPKERFSAEFPKEGPSILRIQQVVRGDSAAYFCASSYGTGGGLDTEAFFGQGTRLTVV.

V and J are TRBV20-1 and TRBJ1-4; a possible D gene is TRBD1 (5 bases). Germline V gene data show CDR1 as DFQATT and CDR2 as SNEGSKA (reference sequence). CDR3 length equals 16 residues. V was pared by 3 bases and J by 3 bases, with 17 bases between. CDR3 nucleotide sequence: TGCAGTGCTAGTCCCGCCCGGGGGTTAGCTAATGAAAAACTGTTTTTT. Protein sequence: CSASPARGLANEKLFF.

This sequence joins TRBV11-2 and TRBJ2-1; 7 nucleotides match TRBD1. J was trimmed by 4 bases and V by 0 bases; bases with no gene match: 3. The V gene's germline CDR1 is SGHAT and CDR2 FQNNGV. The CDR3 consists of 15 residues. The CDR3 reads CASSLEGTEYNEQFF. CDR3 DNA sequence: TGTGCCAGCAGCTTAGAAGGGACAGAATACAATGAGCAGTTCTTC.

CDR3 DNA sequence: TGTGCCAGCAGTGAGCAGCGTCTAGCGGGAACCGGGGAGCTGTTTTTT. This encodes CASSEQRLAGTGELFF. The chain links TRBV2 to TRBJ2-2; 9 positions agree with TRBD2. CDR3 size: 16 residues. From germline, CDR1 is SNHLY and CDR2 FYNNEI. The V and J ends lost 3 bases and 5 bases, in that order; junction bases with no gene match: 7. The full variable domain, completed using reference TRBV2 and TRBJ2-2, is EPEVTQTPSHQVTQMGQEVILRCVPISNHLYFYWYRQILGQKVEFLVSFYNNEISEKSEIFDDQFSVERPDGSNFTLKIRSTKLEDSAMYFCASSEQRLAGTGELFFGEGSRLTVL.

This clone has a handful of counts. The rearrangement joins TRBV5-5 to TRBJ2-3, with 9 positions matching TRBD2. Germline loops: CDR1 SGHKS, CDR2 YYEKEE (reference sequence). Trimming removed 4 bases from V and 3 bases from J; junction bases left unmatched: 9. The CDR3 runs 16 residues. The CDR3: CASSGEAGGWTDTQYF. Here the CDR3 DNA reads TGTGCCAGCAGCGGGGAAGCGGGGGGATGGACAGATACGCAGTATTTT.

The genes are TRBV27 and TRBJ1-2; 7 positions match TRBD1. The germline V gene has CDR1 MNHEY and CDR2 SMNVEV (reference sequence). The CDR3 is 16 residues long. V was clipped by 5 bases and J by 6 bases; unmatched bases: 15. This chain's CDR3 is CASSPIETQGINGYTF. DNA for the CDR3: TGTGCCAGCAGTCCGATTGAAACACAGGGGATCAATGGCTACACCTTC.

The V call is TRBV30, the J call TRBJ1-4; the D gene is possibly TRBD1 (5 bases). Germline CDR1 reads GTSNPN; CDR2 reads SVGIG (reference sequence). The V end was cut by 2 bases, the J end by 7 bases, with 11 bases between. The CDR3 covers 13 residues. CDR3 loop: CAWSLARVEKLFF. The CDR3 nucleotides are TGTGCCTGGAGTTTGGCCAGGGTTGAAAAACTGTTTTTT.

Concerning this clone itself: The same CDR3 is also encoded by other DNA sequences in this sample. CDR3 amino acids: CASSIRGGNSYEQYF. The CDR3, as DNA: TGTGCCAGTAGTATAAGAGGCGGGAACTCCTACGAGCAGTACTTC. The chain links TRBV19 to TRBJ2-7, with a possible D match to TRBD2 (6 bases). The CDR3 sequence is 15 residues long. Germline CDR1 reads LNHDA; CDR2 reads SQIVND (reference sequence). Trimming took off 2 bases at V and 0 bases at J, with 11 bases between the two ends. Supplemented by reference TRBV19 and TRBJ2-7, the full variable domain reads DGGITQSPKYLFRKEGQNVTLSCEQNLNHDAMYWYRQDPGQGLRLIYYSQIVNDFQKGDIAEGYSVSREKKESFPLTVTSAQKNPTAFYLCASSIRGGNSYEQYFGPGTRLTVT.

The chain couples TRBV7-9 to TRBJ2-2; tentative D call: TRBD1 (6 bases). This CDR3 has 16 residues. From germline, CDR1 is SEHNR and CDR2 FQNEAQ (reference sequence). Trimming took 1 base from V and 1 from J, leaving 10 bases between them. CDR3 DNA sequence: TGTGCCAGCAGCTTAGGGGAGACAGGGAACACCGGGGAGCTGTTTTTT. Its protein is CASSLGETGNTGELFF.

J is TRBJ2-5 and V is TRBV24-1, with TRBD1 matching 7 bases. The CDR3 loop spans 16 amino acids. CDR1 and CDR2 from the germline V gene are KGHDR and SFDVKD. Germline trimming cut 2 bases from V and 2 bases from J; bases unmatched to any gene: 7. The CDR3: CATSDSSGTDQETQYF. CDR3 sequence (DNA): TGTGCCACCAGTGATTCCTCCGGGACAGATCAAGAGACCCAGTACTTC.

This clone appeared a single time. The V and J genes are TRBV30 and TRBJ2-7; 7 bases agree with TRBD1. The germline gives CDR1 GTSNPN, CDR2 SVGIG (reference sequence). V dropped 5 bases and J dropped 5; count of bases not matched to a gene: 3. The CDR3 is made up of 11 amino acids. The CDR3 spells CAWDRDHEQYF. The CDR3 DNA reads TGTGCCTGGGACAGGGACCACGAGCAGTACTTC.

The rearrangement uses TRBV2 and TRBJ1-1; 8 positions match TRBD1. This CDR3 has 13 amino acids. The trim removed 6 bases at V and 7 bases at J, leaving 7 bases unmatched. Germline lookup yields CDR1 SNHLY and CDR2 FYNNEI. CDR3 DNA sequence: TGTGCCAGCAGAGGACAGGGACATAGTGAAGCTTTCTTT. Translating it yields CASRGQGHSEAFF.